This TCR beta chain was found in a study of T cells expressing NK-cell markers. TCRdb reprocessed the 5' RACE reads and keeps a single row for each CDR3 protein, giving no DNA. Its listing shows some 600,000 distinct CDR3 sequences. CDR3 length equals 13 residues. Germline assignment: CDR1 SEHNR and CDR2 FQNEAQ (reference sequence). This chain links TRBV7-9 with TRBJ2-2; TCRdb picks TRBD1, but there is no DNA to check that call. The sequence was obtained from a man in his late teens or twenties in good health. The sequenced material came from blood T cells: a sorted CD56 or NKG2C T cell subset, CD4+ or CD8+ T cells, or bulk PBMC T cells (not recorded which). The CDR3 spells CASSSEGAGELFF.